Presented here are 15 T cell receptor beta chains from one specimen sequenced in a study of cytomegalovirus exposure and HLA in healthy donors. The PCR made use of 60 Vbeta and 13 Jbeta primers. The protocol was immunoSEQ multiplex PCR, while the TCRdb copy is restricted to in-frame clones and leaves out a portion. This table has 95,000 to 100,000 clones, 76% appearing once. Source material: PBMCs. The source is a man aged 35-49 years in good health and CMV-seronegative.

The rearrangement uses TRBV11-2 and TRBJ1-2, with a weak D call TRBD1 (5 bases). The V end was cut by 1 base, the J end by 4 bases, with 10 bases between. This CDR3 is 14 amino acids long. Germline loops: CDR1 SGHAT, CDR2 FQNNGV. Written as DNA, the CDR3 is TGTGCCAGCAGCTTAGCGCCGACAGTCTATGGCTACACCTTC. Its protein product is CASSLAPTVYGYTF.

The V gene is TRBV4-3, the J gene TRBJ2-2; perhaps TRBD2 as D (7 bases). CDR3 size: 16 residues. Per germline, CDR1 LGHNA and CDR2 YSLEER. V dropped 3 bases and J dropped 7 bases, with 18 bases sitting between them. CDR3 nucleotides: TGCGCCAGCAGCCAGGGATGGGAGGGGGGGCTCGGGGAGCTGTTTTTT. The encoded protein is CASSQGWEGGLGELFF.

Only one count was recorded for this clone. The chain links TRBV4-3 to TRBJ1-1; weak D call: TRBD1 (6 bases). The CDR3 extends over 16 amino acids. Trimming took off 0 bases at V and 4 bases at J, with 15 bases between the two ends. Looked up from germline, CDR1 is LGHNA and CDR2 is YSLEER. The CDR3 sequence is CASSQDRARRGTEAFF. CDR3 nucleotides: TGCGCCAGCAGCCAAGATCGGGCACGCAGGGGCACTGAAGCTTTCTTT.

The rearrangement joins TRBV6-5 to TRBJ2-5, with 13 nucleotides matching TRBD2. With 3 bases clipped from V and 4 bases from J, the junction kept 2 bases outside the gene matches. The germline V gene encodes CDR1 MNHEY and CDR2 SVGAGI. The CDR3 totals 15 residues. This CDR3 is CASSYWTSGRETQYF. The CDR3 nucleotides read TGTGCCAGCAGTTATTGGACTAGCGGGAGAGAGACCCAGTACTTC.

The chain links TRBV4-1 to TRBJ2-3, with TRBD1 matching 7 bases. Per germline, CDR1 MGHRA and CDR2 YSYEKL. The trim removed 1 base at V and 0 bases at J, leaving 7 bases unmatched. The CDR3 loop spans 17 amino acids. CDR3 loop: CASSQVRGTASTDTQYF. As DNA, the CDR3 is TGCGCCAGCAGCCAAGTAAGAGGGACAGCTAGCACAGATACGCAGTATTTT.

The chain recombines TRBV6-5 with TRBJ1-5, with D unresolved. Trimming took 0 bases from V and 5 from J, leaving 11 bases between them. The CDR3 contains 15 residues. From germline, CDR1 is MNHEY and CDR2 SVGAGI. CDR3 region: CASSYSAGSHQPQHF. DNA of the CDR3: TGTGCCAGCAGTTACTCGGCAGGTAGTCATCAGCCCCAGCATTTT.

This clone was observed a handful of times. The chain is built from TRBV5-6 and TRBJ2-3; D possibly corresponds to TRBD2 (6 bases). CDR1 is SGHDT and CDR2 is YYEEEE in the germline V gene. V was trimmed by 4 bases and J by 8 bases, leaving 23 bases between them. The CDR3 sequence is 16 residues long. CDR3 sequence (DNA): TGTGCCAGCAGCCGGGGGATCAAGACAATAGACCCTACGCAGTATTTT. Translation: CASSRGIKTIDPTQYF.

V is TRBV14 and J is TRBJ2-5; TRBD1 is a possible D gene (5 bases). Germline-derived CDR1 and CDR2 are SGHDN and FVKESK. There are 20 residues in the CDR3. Trimming removed 0 bases from V and 1 base from J, with 24 bases in between. The CDR3 loop reads CASSQDRVSMTAGLQETQYF. The CDR3 DNA follows: TGTGCCAGCAGCCAAGATAGAGTCTCAATGACAGCCGGTCTCCAAGAGACCCAGTACTTC.

The J gene is TRBJ1-2, the V gene TRBV7-2; 7 bases are a match to TRBD1. Germline V gene sequence: CDR1 SGHTA, CDR2 FQGNSA. The CDR3 is made up of 13 amino acids. The junction had 8 bases not matched to a gene; V was cut back by 5 bases and J by 8 bases. The CDR3 DNA follows: TGTGCCAGCAGCGCCACAGGGGTAATGGGCTACACCTTC. Translating it yields CASSATGVMGYTF.

The V call is TRBV15, the J call TRBJ1-6, with TRBD1 matching 7 bases. Germline V CDR1 and CDR2: LNHNV, YYDKDF (reference sequence). This CDR3 is built from 15 residues. Unmatched junction bases numbered 7, after V lost 7 bases and J lost 4 bases. CDR3 residues: CATNMGQQYNSPLHF. The DNA for the CDR3 is TGTGCCACCAATATGGGACAGCAGTATAATTCACCCCTCCACTTT.

The chain carries TRBV19 and TRBJ2-5; D unresolved. The CDR3 runs 12 residues. Looked up from germline, CDR1 is LNHDA and CDR2 is SQIVND (reference sequence). Trimming removed 7 bases at V and 0 bases at J, with 6 bases between. The CDR3 region is CASIPDQETQYF. The CDR3 coding sequence is TGTGCCAGTATTCCCGACCAAGAGACCCAGTACTTC.

This chain connects TRBV7-9 to TRBJ2-2, with a tentative D call TRBD1 (5 bases). The germline V and J ends were trimmed by 3 bases and 0 bases, with 11 bases remaining between them. Germline lookup yields CDR1 SEHNR and CDR2 FQNEAQ (reference sequence). This CDR3 has 16 amino acids. The CDR3 DNA sequence: TGTGCCAGCAGCTTCTACACAGGAGCGAACACCGGGGAGCTGTTTTTT. Protein product: CASSFYTGANTGELFF.

The gene calls are TRBV9 and TRBJ2-2; TRBD2 matches 12 bases. V lost 4 bases and J lost 5; bases outside the gene matches: 6. Germline V lookup: CDR1 SGDLS, CDR2 YYNGEE. The CDR3 totals 16 residues. CDR3 sequence reads: CASSSRLAGATGELFF. In nucleotides, the CDR3 is TGTGCCAGCAGCTCCAGACTAGCGGGGGCTACCGGGGAGCTGTTTTTT.

In its sample, this clone was seen a few times. V usage is TRBV6-5 and J usage is TRBJ1-1; D is uncertain. The germline gives CDR1 MNHEY, CDR2 SVGAGI. V gave up 0 bases and J gave up 2 bases, with 13 bases separating them. The CDR3 loop spans 16 amino acids. CDR3 amino acids: CASSYSLSSFNTEAFF. CDR3 DNA: TGTGCCAGCAGTTACTCCCTAAGTTCTTTTAACACTGAAGCTTTCTTT.

This chain links TRBV18 with TRBJ1-1; D possibly corresponds to TRBD1 (6 bases). Trimming took off 6 bases at V and 1 base at J, with 15 bases between the two ends. CDR1 and CDR2 from the germline V gene are KGHSH and LQKENI. This CDR3 comprises 15 residues. CDR3 in amino acids: CASSEGQGGNTEAFF. In DNA form, the CDR3 reads TGTGCCAGCTCCGAGGGACAAGGGGGGAACACTGAAGCTTTCTTT.